These 20 T cell receptor beta chains were all obtained from the same sample, sequenced in a study of shared clonotypes between healthy human individuals. The repertoire was sequenced with immunoSEQ multiplex PCR; TCRdb's copy has only in-frame clones and lacks some. The data hold some 530,000 clones, with 60% to 80% observed a single time. The sequenced sample consisted of PBMCs. Source of these receptors: a middle-aged woman in good health. Some clones in this sample may be carry-over from other donors' samples.

The CDR3 DNA reads as TGTGCCAGCAGCCCCACGGGGTTTACCTACGAGCAGTACTTC. Translating gives CASSPTGFTYEQYF. This chain connects TRBV11-2 to TRBJ2-7; maybe TRBD2 (5 bases). This CDR3 comprises 14 residues. Germline assignment: CDR1 SGHAT and CDR2 FQNNGV. The V and J ends lost 5 bases and 2 bases respectively, with 13 bases between them.

This clone was observed a few times. Within the sample, other DNA sequences also encode this same CDR3. The rearrangement uses TRBV6-6 and TRBJ2-7; no reliable D call. The ends were cut back, 4 bases at V and 0 bases at J, with 13 bases in the middle. The CDR3 runs 15 residues. Germline assignment: CDR1 MNHNY and CDR2 SVGAGI (reference sequence). The CDR3 spells CASSSTAVLSYEQYF. DNA for the CDR3: TGTGCCAGCAGTTCAACGGCGGTCCTCTCCTACGAGCAGTACTTC.

The rearrangement links TRBV15 to TRBJ1-5; D is uncertain. Germline loops: CDR1 LNHNV, CDR2 YYDKDF (reference sequence). V was clipped by 0 bases and J by 5 bases, with 11 bases between them. The CDR3 has 15 amino acids. CDR3 residues: CATSRDSGYYQPQHF. In DNA form, the CDR3 reads TGTGCCACCAGCAGAGATTCAGGTTACTATCAGCCCCAGCATTTT.

The V call is TRBV7-2, the J call TRBJ2-5, with D hard to call. Germline V gene sequence: CDR1 SGHTA, CDR2 FQGNSA. The CDR3 spans 14 residues. V was shortened by 2 bases and J by 3 bases, with 10 bases between the two germline ends. The CDR3: CASSLPATKETQYF. In DNA form, the CDR3 reads TGTGCCAGCAGCTTACCCGCGACCAAAGAGACCCAGTACTTC.

This chain uses TRBV7-9 with TRBJ1-1; TRBD1 matches 7 bases. Germline-derived CDR1 and CDR2 are SEHNR and FQNEAQ (reference sequence). This CDR3 contains 14 residues. V trimming: 4 bases; J trimming: 4 bases; junction bases outside the gene matches: 6. This CDR3 is CASSSQGMGTEAFF. The CDR3 nucleotides are TGTGCCAGCAGCTCACAGGGGATGGGCACTGAAGCTTTCTTT.

The chain's CDR3 is CASSPGTATNEKLFF. The CDR3 DNA follows: TGTGCCAGCAGCCCAGGGACCGCAACTAATGAAAAACTGTTTTTT. The chain uses TRBV6-5 and TRBJ1-4, with a possible D match to TRBD1 (5 bases). From germline, CDR1 is MNHEY and CDR2 SVGAGI. Trimming cost V 6 bases and J 0 bases, with 11 bases left between them. This CDR3 is 15 amino acids long.

V usage is TRBV7-3 and J usage is TRBJ2-3; TRBD2 agrees at 16 bases. The trim removed 6 bases at V and 4 bases at J, leaving 7 bases unmatched. From germline, CDR1 is SGHTA and CDR2 FQGTGA. The CDR3 spans 17 residues. The CDR3 bases are TGTGCCAGCAGTCAGGGACTAGCGGGAGGGTTAGCAGATACGCAGTATTTT. It translates to CASSQGLAGGLADTQYF.

The chain employs TRBV7-2 and TRBJ2-1; tentative D call: TRBD2 (6 bases). The V end lost 3 bases, the J end lost 8 bases, and 14 bases lay between the germline ends. The CDR3 extends over 14 amino acids. The germline V gene has CDR1 SGHTA and CDR2 FQGNSA. The CDR3 sequence is CASSLDGGIYEQFF. The CDR3 nucleotides read TGTGCCAGCAGCTTGGACGGAGGGATCTATGAGCAGTTCTTC.

As regards this clone: An end of the junction does not agree with germline; a read error may underlie this. The chain is built from TRBV7-7 and TRBJ2-2; D call uncertain. The germline V gene encodes CDR1 SSHAT and CDR2 FNYEAQ (reference sequence). The CDR3 loop spans 14 amino acids. This CDR3 is CASSLGAVAGELFF. CDR3 nucleotides: TGTGCTAGCAGCTTAGGCGCGGTGGCCGGGGAGCTGTTTTTT.

Only a few counts were recorded for this clone. The V gene is TRBV30, the J gene TRBJ1-2; 8 bases agree with TRBD1. The CDR3 runs to 14 residues. The V and J ends lost 3 bases and 7 bases, in that order; junction bases with no gene match: 10. Looked up from germline, CDR1 is GTSNPN and CDR2 is SVGIG (reference sequence). DNA of the CDR3: TGTGCCTGGAGACAACTGGACAGGGAGGGTGGCTACACCTTC. It yields the protein CAWRQLDREGGYTF.

This clone was recorded once. This sequence joins TRBV9 and TRBJ2-5; TRBD1 agrees at 9 bases. The CDR3 has 15 residues. CDR1 and CDR2 from the germline V gene are SGDLS and YYNGEE. Trimming cost V 1 base and J 5 bases; bases outside gene matches: 6. In nucleotides, the CDR3 is TGTGCCAGCAGCGTAATGGGACAGGGAGGGGAGACCCAGTACTTC. This sequence encodes CASSVMGQGGETQYF.

Ten or more counts support this clone. The identical CDR3 is also encoded by other nucleotide sequences in the sample. The chain is built from TRBV27 and TRBJ1-1; 7 bases agree with TRBD1. The germline CDR1 and CDR2 sequences are MNHEY and SMNVEV (reference sequence). CDR3 length: 13 amino acids. V lost 5 bases to trimming and J lost 5 bases; unmatched junction nucleotides: 5. DNA of the CDR3: TGTGCCAGCAGTCAACAGGGGAGGACTGAAGCTTTCTTT. This encodes CASSQQGRTEAFF.

This clone showed up just a few times. The CDR3 DNA reads as TGTGCCAGCAGGCCGGGAACCTCCTACGAGCAGTACTTC. Its translation: CASRPGTSYEQYF. This chain joins TRBV7-9 and TRBJ2-7, with D perhaps TRBD2 (5 bases). Germline CDR1 is SEHNR and CDR2 is FQNEAQ (reference sequence). Between the trimmed V and J ends, which lost 6 bases and 0 bases, there was a span of 9 bases. This CDR3 has 13 amino acids.

The chain has TRBV28 and TRBJ1-2; the D gene is possibly TRBD1 (6 bases). Germline assignment: CDR1 MDHEN and CDR2 SYDVKM. The CDR3 sequence is 10 residues long. V lost 6 bases and J 14 bases, leaving 13 bases between the germline ends. This CDR3 reads CASSPTGSTF. The CDR3 DNA is TGTGCCAGCAGCCCCACAGGGTCGACCTTC.

CDR3 residues: CASSRPGSTEAFF. The CDR3 bases are TGTGCCAGCAGTCGCCCAGGGTCTACTGAAGCTTTCTTT. The V and J genes are TRBV27 and TRBJ1-1, with a possible D match to TRBD1 (5 bases). Germline CDR1 and CDR2: MNHEY and SMNVEV (reference sequence). This CDR3 region has 13 residues. Deletions cut 5 bases from V and 5 bases from J, with 12 bases between.

A few counts support this clone. The chain employs TRBV27 and TRBJ2-7; TRBD2 aligns across 13 bases. The V gene end was trimmed by 5 bases and the J gene end by 4 bases; junction bases not matched to a gene: 8. In germline, CDR1 is MNHEY, CDR2 SMNVEV (reference sequence). The CDR3 length is 16 residues. Here the CDR3 DNA reads TGTGCCAGCAGTGCCACTAGCGGGAGGGTACTATACGAGCAGTACTTC. As protein: CASSATSGRVLYEQYF.

Points on this clone: A junction end diverges from the germline sequence, so it may reflect a read error. The chain employs TRBV5-6 and TRBJ2-7; 16 nucleotides agree with TRBD2. CDR1 and CDR2 (germline): SGHDT, YYEEEE. This CDR3 comprises 15 residues. The DNA for the CDR3 is TGTGCCAGCAGCTTACGGACAGGAGGGACTAGCGGGAGGGCCTTC. Its protein product is CASSLRTGGTSGRAF.

This clone has more than one count but fewer than ten. The chain carries TRBV10-2 and TRBJ2-2; D is ambiguous. Trimming removed 0 bases at V and 1 base at J, with 0 bases between. The CDR3 spans 13 residues. Germline CDR1 WSHSY, CDR2 SAAADI. This CDR3 is CASSESNTGELFF. The CDR3 bases are TGCGCCAGCAGTGAGTCGAACACCGGGGAGCTGTTTTTT.

As for this clone: This CDR3 is also generated by other DNA sequences in the sample. The chain links TRBV28 to TRBJ2-3; D ambiguous. The germline CDR1 and CDR2 sequences are MDHEN and SYDVKM. With 5 bases removed from V and 0 bases from J, the gap between germline ends came to 6 bases. The CDR3 spans 13 residues. CDR3 in DNA: TGTGCCAGCAGTCCCCCAAGCACAGATACGCAGTATTTT. Translation gives CASSPPSTDTQYF.

There are a few counts of this clone. V and J are TRBV4-1 and TRBJ2-1; D is possibly TRBD1 or TRBD2 (5 bases each). V was shortened by 0 bases and J by 5 bases, with 14 bases between the two germline ends. Germline V gene data show CDR1 as MGHRA and CDR2 as YSYEKL. The CDR3 runs 16 residues. The CDR3 sequence: CASSQDPGTLDNEQFF. In nucleotides, the CDR3 is TGCGCCAGCAGCCAAGATCCCGGGACCCTGGACAATGAGCAGTTCTTC.